These 19 T cell receptor beta chains originate from one sample sequenced in a study of response to subunit inactivated influenza vaccine. TCRdb fed the RT-PCR reads into MiXCR, producing one record per CDR3 protein. The table shows around 580,000 distinct CDR3 sequences, with 13% to 15% occurring only once. Source: PBMCs from blood, taken 12 days after vaccination. Receptor source: a man aged 45-65 years who received an inactivated influenza vaccine.

The V call is TRBV7-9, the J call TRBJ2-1, with 8 bases fitting TRBD1. Trimming cost V 5 bases and J 0 bases; bases outside gene matches: 6. The CDR3 has 16 amino acids. The germline gives CDR1 SEHNR, CDR2 FQNEAQ (reference sequence). CDR3 in amino acids: CASSITTGDSYNEQFF. The CDR3 DNA reads as TGTGCCAGCAGCATAACGACAGGGGACTCCTACAATGAGCAGTTCTTC. Using reference TRBV7-9 and TRBJ2-1 for the parts outside the CDR3, the full variable domain is DTGVSQNPRHKITKRGQNVTFRCDPISEHNRLYWYRQTLGQGPEFLTYFQNEAQLEKSRLLSDRFSAERPKGSFSTLEIQRTEQGDSAMYLCASSITTGDSYNEQFFGPGTRLTVL.

The chain combines TRBV5-1 with TRBJ1-1; 7 bases agree with TRBD1. V lost 2 bases, J lost 1 base, and 5 bases stayed unmatched. Germline CDR1 and CDR2: SGHRS and YFSETQ. The CDR3 runs 15 residues. The CDR3 sequence: CASSLRQGPNTEAFF. Written as DNA, the CDR3 is TGCGCCAGCAGCTTAAGACAGGGACCGAACACTGAAGCTTTCTTT.

The rearrangement links TRBV13 to TRBJ1-4; TRBD1 matches at 9 bases. Germline assignment: CDR1 PRHDT and CDR2 FYEKMQ (reference sequence). The CDR3 is made up of 18 amino acids. V shed 3 bases and J 8 bases; nucleotides not matched to a gene: 16. CDR3: CASSLTGDRVDSEEKLFF. CDR3 in DNA: TGTGCCAGCAGCTTGACTGGGGACAGGGTGGATTCAGAGGAAAAACTGTTTTTT.

This clonotype was counted a few times. This chain links TRBV4-2 with TRBJ2-3, with 14 bases fitting TRBD2. This CDR3 has 16 residues. Trimming cost V 4 bases and J 5 bases; bases outside gene matches: 5. CDR1 is LGHNA and CDR2 is YNFKEQ in the germline V gene. In nucleotides, the CDR3 is TGTGCCAGCAGCCCTAGGACTAGCGGGGGGATAGATACGCAGTATTTT. It is translated as CASSPRTSGGIDTQYF.

The chain links TRBV28 to TRBJ2-7, with TRBD2 matching 7 bases. Germline V lookup: CDR1 MDHEN, CDR2 SYDVKM. The CDR3 has 15 amino acids. V was pared by 7 bases and J by 0 bases, with 9 bases of the junction left unmatched. In DNA, the CDR3 is TGTGCCAGCACCTCCCCTCGCGGGAGCTCCTACGAGCAGTACTTC. This sequence encodes CASTSPRGSSYEQYF.

The V call is TRBV29-1, the J call TRBJ2-3, with 9 bases aligning to TRBD2. Germline loops: CDR1 SQVTM, CDR2 ANQGSEA. The CDR3 contains 15 residues. V lost 6 bases and J lost 2; bases outside the gene matches: 9. CDR3 in amino acids: CSVHGSGSFTDTQYF. The CDR3 DNA follows: TGCAGCGTCCACGGTAGCGGGAGTTTCACAGATACGCAGTATTTT.

This clonotype has ten or more counts. The V and J genes are TRBV5-1 and TRBJ1-2, with TRBD1 matching over 9 bases. V lost 4 bases, J lost 2 bases, and 6 bases stayed unmatched. Germline-derived CDR1 and CDR2 are SGHRS and YFSETQ. The CDR3 is 15 residues long. The CDR3 DNA sequence: TGCGCCAGCAGCGGACTGACAGGGGGAAACTATGGCTACACCTTC. It codes for CASSGLTGGNYGYTF.

The chain recombines TRBV27 with TRBJ2-3; 7 bases fit TRBD2. Trimming cost V 2 bases and J 5 bases; bases outside gene matches: 7. CDR3 length: 15 residues. CDR1 is MNHEY, CDR2 SMNVEV, per germline (reference sequence). Here the CDR3 DNA reads TGTGCCAGCAGTTTAGGACTAGGAAGGGTAGATACGCAGTATTTT. This translates into CASSLGLGRVDTQYF.

The chain employs TRBV20-1 and TRBJ2-7; TRBD2 matches at 9 bases. The junction had 6 bases not matched to a gene; V was cut back by 4 bases and J by 5 bases. CDR3 length: 13 amino acids. Germline CDR1 DFQATT, CDR2 SNEGSKA (reference sequence). The CDR3 nucleotides are TGCAGTGCTAATAGCGGGAGCCCAAACGAGCAGTACTTC. Amino acid sequence: CSANSGSPNEQYF.

The CDR3 loop is CASSSASGPETQYF. The CDR3 DNA sequence: TGTGCCAGCAGCTCTGCCTCGGGGCCAGAGACCCAGTACTTC. The J gene is TRBJ2-5, the V gene TRBV7-9; either TRBD1 or TRBD2 may fit D (5 bases each). Deletions cut 4 bases from V and 4 bases from J, with 13 bases between. CDR3 size: 14 residues. Germline V gene data show CDR1 as SEHNR and CDR2 as FQNEAQ (reference sequence).

The chain carries TRBV6-2 or TRBV6-3 and TRBJ1-3; D gene unclear. The CDR3 is 14 amino acids. V was pared by 3 bases and J by 1 base, with 7 bases between. CDR1 MNHEY and CDR2 SVGEGT come from the germline V gene. The CDR3 here is CASSYSGSGNTIYF. CDR3 nucleotides: TGTGCCAGCAGTTATTCGGGGTCTGGAAACACCATATATTTT.

This clonotype has at least ten counts. This chain links TRBV5-6 with TRBJ2-6; the D is unclear. This CDR3 region has 12 residues. Between the trimmed V and J ends, which lost 0 bases and 9 bases, there was a span of 4 bases. Germline CDR1 reads SGHDT; CDR2 reads YYEEEE. The DNA for the CDR3 is TGTGCCAGCAGCTTGGGATACAACGTCCTGACTTTC. It yields the protein CASSLGYNVLTF.

On this clonotype itself: A clone one base away is much larger, so this may be a read error. This rearrangement joins TRBV7-2 to TRBJ2-7; the match to TRBD1 covers 9 bases. The germline V gene encodes CDR1 SGHTA and CDR2 FQGNSA. The CDR3 totals 13 residues. This chain's CDR3 is CASRGTGIYEHYF. CDR3 DNA sequence: TGTGCCAGCAGAGGGACAGGGATCTACGAGCACTACTTC.

This chain connects TRBV20-1 to TRBJ2-1; D tentatively fits TRBD1 or TRBD2 (5 bases each). V was trimmed by 4 bases and J by 5 bases, leaving 18 bases between them. Germline lookup yields CDR1 DFQATT and CDR2 SNEGSKA (reference sequence). CDR3 length: 15 amino acids. The CDR3 bases are TGCAGTGCTACCTCACGTACCGGGACCAACAATGAGCAGTTCTTC. This gives the protein CSATSRTGTNNEQFF.

In its sample, this clonotype was seen a few times. This chain connects TRBV4-3 to TRBJ1-1; D is possibly TRBD1 (5 bases). V lost 4 bases, J lost 8 bases, and 14 bases lay in between. The CDR3 is 13 amino acids. Germline lookup yields CDR1 LGHNA and CDR2 YSLEER. In nucleotides, the CDR3 is TGCGCCAGCAGCCGTCTCTTGGGGGGGGAAGCTTTCTTT. It codes for CASSRLLGGEAFF.

V and J are TRBV4-3 and TRBJ1-1; D is undetermined. The V end lost 2 bases, the J end lost 2 bases, and 6 bases lay between the germline ends. CDR1 and CDR2 (germline): LGHNA, YSLEER. The CDR3 is 13 amino acids. The DNA for the CDR3 is TGCGCCAGCAGCCAACTTATAAACACTGAAGCTTTCTTT. The encoded protein is CASSQLINTEAFF.

This clonotype has more than one count but fewer than ten. The CDR3 reads CASRGQGVGTDTQYF. As DNA, the CDR3 is TGTGCCAGCAGGGGACAGGGGGTGGGGACAGATACGCAGTATTTT. V gene TRBV6-1 combines with J gene TRBJ2-3, with 11 bases matching TRBD1. V was pared by 6 bases and J by 3 bases, with 5 bases of the junction left unmatched. The V gene's germline CDR1 is MNHNS and CDR2 SASEGT. The CDR3 contains 15 residues.

The V gene is TRBV20-1, the J gene TRBJ2-3, with TRBD2 matching over 10 bases. V was pared by 5 bases and J by 5 bases, with 10 bases of the junction left unmatched. CDR3 length: 15 amino acids. The germline V gene encodes CDR1 DFQATT and CDR2 SNEGSKA (reference sequence). The DNA of the CDR3 is TGCAGTGCTTCAATACCAAGCGGGGGGGTAGATACGCAGTATTTT. Its protein product is CSASIPSGGVDTQYF.

This clonotype has just a few counts. The CDR3 DNA sequence: TGTGCCAGCAGCCGGGACAGGAACTCCTACGAGCAGTACTTC. This gives the protein CASSRDRNSYEQYF. This chain links TRBV11-2 with TRBJ2-7; 8 nucleotides agree with TRBD1. This CDR3 contains 14 residues. V lost 5 bases to trimming and J lost 0 bases; unmatched junction nucleotides: 3. CDR1 is SGHAT, CDR2 FQNNGV, per germline. Complete variable domain (other parts from reference TRBV11-2 and TRBJ2-7): EAGVAQSPRYKIIEKRQSVAFWCNPISGHATLYWYQQILGQGPKLLIQFQNNGVVDDSQLPKDRFSAERLKGVDSTLKIQPAKLEDSAVYLCASSRDRNSYEQYFGPGTRLTVT.